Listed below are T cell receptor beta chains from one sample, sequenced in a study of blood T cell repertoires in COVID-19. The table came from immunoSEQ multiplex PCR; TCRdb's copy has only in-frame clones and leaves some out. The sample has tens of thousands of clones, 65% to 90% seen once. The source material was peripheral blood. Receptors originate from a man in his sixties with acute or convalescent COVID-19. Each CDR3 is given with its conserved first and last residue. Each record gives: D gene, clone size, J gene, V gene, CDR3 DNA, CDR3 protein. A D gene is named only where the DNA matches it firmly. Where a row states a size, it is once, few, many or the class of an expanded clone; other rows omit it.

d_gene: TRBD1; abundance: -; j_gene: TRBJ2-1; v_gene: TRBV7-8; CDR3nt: TGTGCCAGCAGCTCGGCCGGGACAGGGGCCGATGAGCAGTTCTTC; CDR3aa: CASSSAGTGADEQFF
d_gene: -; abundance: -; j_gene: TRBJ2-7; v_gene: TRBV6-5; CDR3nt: TGTGCCAGCAGTTACAGGGGTTCCTACGAGCAGTACTTC; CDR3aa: CASSYRGSYEQYF
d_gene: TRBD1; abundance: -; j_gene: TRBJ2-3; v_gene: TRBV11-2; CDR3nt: TGTGCCAGCAGCCTGGACAGGGGAAGCACAGATACGCAGTATTTT; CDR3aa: CASSLDRGSTDTQYF
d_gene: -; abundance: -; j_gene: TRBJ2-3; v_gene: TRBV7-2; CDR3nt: TGTGCCAGCAGCTGGGCGCGCACAGATACGCAGTATTTT; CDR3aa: CASSWARTDTQYF
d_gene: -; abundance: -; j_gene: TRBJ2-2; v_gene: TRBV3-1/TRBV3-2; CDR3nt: TGTGCCAGCAGCCACAGGGGTGGCGGGGAGCTGTTTTTT; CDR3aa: CASSHRGGGELFF
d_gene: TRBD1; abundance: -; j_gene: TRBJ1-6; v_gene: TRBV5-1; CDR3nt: TGCGCCAGCAGCGAAGAGACAGGGGGCTCCTATAATTCACCCCTCCACTTT; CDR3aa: CASSEETGGSYNSPLHF
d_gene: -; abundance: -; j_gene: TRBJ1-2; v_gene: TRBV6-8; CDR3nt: TGTGCCAGCAGTTATGGCAGTCCCTATGGCTACACCTTC; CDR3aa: CASSYGSPYGYTF
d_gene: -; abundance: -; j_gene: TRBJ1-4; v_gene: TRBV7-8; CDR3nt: TGTGCCAGCAGCTTTAAAACAGGGAGGGGGAATGAAAAACTGTTTTTT; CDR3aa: CASSFKTGRGNEKLFF
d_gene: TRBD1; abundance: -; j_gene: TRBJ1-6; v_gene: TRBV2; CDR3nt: TGTGCCAGCAGCGTTAAGACAGGGAAATCACCCCTCCACTTT; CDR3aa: CASSVKTGKSPLHF
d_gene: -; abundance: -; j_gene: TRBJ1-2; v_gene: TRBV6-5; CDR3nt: TGTGCCATATCAAGGGGGGGAGATGGCTACACCTTC; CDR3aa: CAISRGGDGYTF
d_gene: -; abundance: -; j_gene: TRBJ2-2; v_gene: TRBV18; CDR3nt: TGTGCCAGCTCACCAGACAGGAAGAGAAACACCGGGGAGCTGTTTTTT; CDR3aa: CASSPDRKRNTGELFF
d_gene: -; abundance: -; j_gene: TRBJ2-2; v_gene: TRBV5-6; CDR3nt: TGTGCCAGCAGCTCCTCTCCAGAGGCGCAACGGGAGCTGTTTTTT; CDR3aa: CASSSSPEAQRELFF
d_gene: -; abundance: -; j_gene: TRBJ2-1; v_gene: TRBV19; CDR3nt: TGTGCCAGTAGTTACCAGTTTAACAATGAGCAGTTCTTC; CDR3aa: CASSYQFNNEQFF
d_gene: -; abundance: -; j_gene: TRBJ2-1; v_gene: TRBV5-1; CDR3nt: TGCGCCAGCAGGGGGTTTTCAGGGTTGGTGGGTTCCTACAATGAGCAGTTCTTC; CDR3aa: CASRGFSGLVGSYNEQFF
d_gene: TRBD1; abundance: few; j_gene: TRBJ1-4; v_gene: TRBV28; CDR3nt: TGTGCCAGCAGACGGGGACAGTTTAATGAAAAACTGTTTTTT; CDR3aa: CASRRGQFNEKLFF
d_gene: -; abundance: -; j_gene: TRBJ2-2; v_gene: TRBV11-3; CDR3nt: TGTGCCAGCAGCCAAGAGGGAGGGGAGCTGTTTTTT; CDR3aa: CASSQEGGELFF
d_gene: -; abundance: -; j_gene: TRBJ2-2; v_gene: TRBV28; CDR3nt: TGTGCCAGCATTAGAAGCACGGGTAAAGCCGGGGAGCTGTTTTTT; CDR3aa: CASIRSTGKAGELFF
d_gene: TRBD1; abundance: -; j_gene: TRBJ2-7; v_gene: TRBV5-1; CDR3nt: TGCGCCAGCAGCCCCACCGACAGGGAAGAGCAGTACTTC; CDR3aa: CASSPTDREEQYF
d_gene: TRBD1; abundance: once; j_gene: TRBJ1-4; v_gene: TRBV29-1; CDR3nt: TGCAGCGCGGGAAAAGGACAGGGGGAAAAACTGTTTTTT; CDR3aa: CSAGKGQGEKLFF
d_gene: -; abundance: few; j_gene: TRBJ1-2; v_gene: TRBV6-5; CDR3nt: TGTGCCAGCAGTTACAGGGCAGGGGATTACTATGGCTACACCTTC; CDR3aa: CASSYRAGDYYGYTF
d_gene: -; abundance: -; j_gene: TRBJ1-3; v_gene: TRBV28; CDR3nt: TGTGCCAGCACGTCAGGGGCAGGGGGAAACACCATATATTTT; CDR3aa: CASTSGAGGNTIYF
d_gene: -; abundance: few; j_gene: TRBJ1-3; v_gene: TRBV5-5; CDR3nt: TGTGCCAGCAGCCCAGAGGTGTACTCTGGAAACACCATATATTTT; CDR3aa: CASSPEVYSGNTIYF
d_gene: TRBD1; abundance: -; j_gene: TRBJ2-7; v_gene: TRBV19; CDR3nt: TGTGCTGGGACAGGGGATTTGTACGAGCAGTACTTC; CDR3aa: CAGTGDLYEQYF
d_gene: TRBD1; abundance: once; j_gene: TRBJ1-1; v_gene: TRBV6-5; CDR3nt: TGTGCCAGCAGCTGGGACAGACTCATGAACACTGAAGCTTTCTTT; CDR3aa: CASSWDRLMNTEAFF
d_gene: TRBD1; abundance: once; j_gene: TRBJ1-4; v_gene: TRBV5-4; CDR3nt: TGTGCCAGCAGCGAGGACAGGGAAAGGGGAAAACTGTTTTTT; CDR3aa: CASSEDRERGKLFF
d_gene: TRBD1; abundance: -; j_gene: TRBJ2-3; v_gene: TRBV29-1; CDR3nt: TGCAGCGTTGAAGATTGGACAGGGGTAACAGATACGCAGTATTTT; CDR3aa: CSVEDWTGVTDTQYF
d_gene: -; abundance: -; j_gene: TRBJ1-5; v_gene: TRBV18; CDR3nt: TGTGCCAGCTCACCACAACGGGGAGAGAATCAGCCCCAGCATTTT; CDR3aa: CASSPQRGENQPQHF
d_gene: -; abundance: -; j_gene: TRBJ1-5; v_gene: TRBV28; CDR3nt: TGTGCCAGCAGTCCGAGTTTGGGCAATCAGCCCCAGCATTTT; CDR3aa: CASSPSLGNQPQHF
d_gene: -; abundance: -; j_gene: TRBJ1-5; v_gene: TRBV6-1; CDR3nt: TGTGCCAGCAGTGAAGCGATGACAGGTCATCAGCCCCAGCATTTT; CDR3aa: CASSEAMTGHQPQHF
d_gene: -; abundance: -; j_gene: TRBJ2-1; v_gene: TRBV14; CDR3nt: TGTGCCAGCAGCCAAGGTACAGGGTTGCAGTTCTTC; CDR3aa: CASSQGTGLQFF
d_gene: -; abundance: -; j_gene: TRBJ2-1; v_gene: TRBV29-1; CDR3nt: TGCAGCGTTCTGAGGCCGCCCGCCGCGGATGAGCAGTTCTTC; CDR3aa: CSVLRPPAADEQFF
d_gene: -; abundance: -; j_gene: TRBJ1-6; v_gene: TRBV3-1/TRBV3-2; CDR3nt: TGTGCCAGCAGCCAAGGGACTGGAGGAAATTCACCCCTCCACTTT; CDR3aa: CASSQGTGGNSPLHF
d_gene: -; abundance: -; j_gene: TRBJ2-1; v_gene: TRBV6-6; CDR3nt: TGTGCCAGCAGTCCCGGACGAGGGGAGCAGTTCTTC; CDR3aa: CASSPGRGEQFF
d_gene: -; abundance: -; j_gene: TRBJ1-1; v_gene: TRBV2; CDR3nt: TGTGCCAGCAGTGGAGGTATGAACACTGAAGCTTTCTTT; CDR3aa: CASSGGMNTEAFF
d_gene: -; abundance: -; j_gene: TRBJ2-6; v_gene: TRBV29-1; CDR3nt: TGCAGCGTGCACTTCTCTGGGGCCAACGTCCTGACTTTC; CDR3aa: CSVHFSGANVLTF
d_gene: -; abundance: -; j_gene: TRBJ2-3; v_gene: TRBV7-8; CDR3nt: TGTGCCAGCAGCTTTGGGCTTACCCGCACAGATACGCAGTATTTT; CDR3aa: CASSFGLTRTDTQYF
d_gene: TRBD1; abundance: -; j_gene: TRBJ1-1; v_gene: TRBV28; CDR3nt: TGTGCCAGCAGTTCGATAATACAGGGGGCGAGGGTCACTGAAGCTTTCTTT; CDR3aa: CASSSIIQGARVTEAFF
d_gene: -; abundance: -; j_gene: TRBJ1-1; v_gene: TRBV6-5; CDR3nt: TGTGCCAGCAGACGCAACAGGGACGGCACTGAAGCTTTCTTT; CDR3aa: CASRRNRDGTEAFF
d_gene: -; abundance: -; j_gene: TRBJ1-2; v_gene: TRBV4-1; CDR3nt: TGCGCCAGCAGCCAAGGTGGCCGTTATGGCTACACCTTC; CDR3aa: CASSQGGRYGYTF
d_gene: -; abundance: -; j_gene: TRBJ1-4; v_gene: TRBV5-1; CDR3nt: TGCGCCAGCAGCTTGGAAGGGGGTGCCTATAATGAAAAACTGTTTTTT; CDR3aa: CASSLEGGAYNEKLFF
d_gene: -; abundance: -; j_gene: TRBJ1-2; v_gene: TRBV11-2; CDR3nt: TGTGCCAGCAGCTTAGGGCAAGGCAGGGATGGCTACACCTTC; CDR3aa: CASSLGQGRDGYTF
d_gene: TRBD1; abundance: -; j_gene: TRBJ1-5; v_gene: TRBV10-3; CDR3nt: TGTGCCACCCAGGACAGGGAGAGTCAGCCCCAGCATTTT; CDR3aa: CATQDRESQPQHF
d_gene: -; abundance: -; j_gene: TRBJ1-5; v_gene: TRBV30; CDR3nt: TGTGCCTGGAGTTGGGGGGGCCCCCTTAGCAATCAGCCCCAGCATTTT; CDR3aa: CAWSWGGPLSNQPQHF
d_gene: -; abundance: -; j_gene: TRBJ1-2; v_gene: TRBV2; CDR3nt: TGTGCCAGCTTTCAAAGAGAAGCTAACTATGGCTACACCTTC; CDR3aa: CASFQREANYGYTF
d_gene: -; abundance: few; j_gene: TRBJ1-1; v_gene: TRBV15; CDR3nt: TGTGCCACCAGCAGAGATGGGAACAGGGAGGGACCTTTCTTT; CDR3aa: CATSRDGNREGPFF
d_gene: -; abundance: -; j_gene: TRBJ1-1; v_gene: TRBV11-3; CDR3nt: TGTGCCAGCAGCGAAGCCATGAACACTGAAGCTTTCTTT; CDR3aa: CASSEAMNTEAFF
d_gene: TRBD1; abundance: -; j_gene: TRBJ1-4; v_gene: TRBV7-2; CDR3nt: TGTGCCAGCAGCTTAAGCTATCGGGACAGAATTATTAATGAAAAACTGTTTTTT; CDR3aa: CASSLSYRDRIINEKLFF
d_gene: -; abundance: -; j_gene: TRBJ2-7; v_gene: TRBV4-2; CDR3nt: TGTGCCAGCAGCCTCCGCAGGGGGGTCTACGAGCAGTACTTC; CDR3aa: CASSLRRGVYEQYF
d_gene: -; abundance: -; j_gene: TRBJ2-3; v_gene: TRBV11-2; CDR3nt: TGTGCCAGCAGCTTAGATCTGGGGGCAGCAGATACGCAGTATTTT; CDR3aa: CASSLDLGAADTQYF
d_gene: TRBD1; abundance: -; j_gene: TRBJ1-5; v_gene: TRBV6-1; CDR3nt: TGTGCCAGCAGTGATCGGGGACAGGGGGCTCAGCCCCAGCATTTT; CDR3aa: CASSDRGQGAQPQHF
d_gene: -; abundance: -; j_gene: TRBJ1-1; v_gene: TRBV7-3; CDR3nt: TGTGCCAGCAGCTCCTACAGGGACACTGAAGCTTTCTTT; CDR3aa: CASSSYRDTEAFF
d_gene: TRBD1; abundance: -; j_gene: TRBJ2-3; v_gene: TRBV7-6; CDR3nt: TGTGCCAGCAGCTTAGTAGGGACAGGGGGCCAGGCTGGCACAGATACGCAGTATTTT; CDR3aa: CASSLVGTGGQAGTDTQYF
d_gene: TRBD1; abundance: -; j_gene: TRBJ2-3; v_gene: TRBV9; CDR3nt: TGTGCCAGCAGCGTGGGACAGGGCCAAGAAAATACGCAGTATTTT; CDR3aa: CASSVGQGQENTQYF
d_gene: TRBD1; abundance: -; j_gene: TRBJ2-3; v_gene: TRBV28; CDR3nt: TGTGCCAGCAGACACAGGGGGTCGCAGTATTTT; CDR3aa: CASRHRGSQYF